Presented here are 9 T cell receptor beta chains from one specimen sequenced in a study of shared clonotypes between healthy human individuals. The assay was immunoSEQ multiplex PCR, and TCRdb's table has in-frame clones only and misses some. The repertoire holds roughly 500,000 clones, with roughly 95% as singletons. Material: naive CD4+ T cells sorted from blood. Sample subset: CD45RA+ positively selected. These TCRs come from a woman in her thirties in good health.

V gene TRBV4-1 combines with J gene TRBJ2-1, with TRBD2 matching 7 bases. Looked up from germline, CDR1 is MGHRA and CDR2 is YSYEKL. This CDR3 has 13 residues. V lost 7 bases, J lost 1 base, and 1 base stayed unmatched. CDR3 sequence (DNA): TGCGCCAGCAAGGGACTATCCTACAATGAGCAGTTCTTC. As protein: CASKGLSYNEQFF.

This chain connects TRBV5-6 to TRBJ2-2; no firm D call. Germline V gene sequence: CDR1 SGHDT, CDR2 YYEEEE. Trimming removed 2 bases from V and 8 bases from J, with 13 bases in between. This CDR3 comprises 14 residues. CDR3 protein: CASSFTVTTGELFF. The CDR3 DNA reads TGTGCCAGCAGCTTTACCGTTACTACGGGGGAGCTGTTTTTT.

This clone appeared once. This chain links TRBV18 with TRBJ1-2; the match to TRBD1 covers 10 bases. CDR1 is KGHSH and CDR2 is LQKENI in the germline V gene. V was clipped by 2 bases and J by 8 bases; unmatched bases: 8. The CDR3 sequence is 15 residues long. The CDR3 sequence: CASSPMGQGLGGYTF. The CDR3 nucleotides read TGTGCCAGCTCACCAATGGGACAGGGGCTTGGAGGCTACACCTTC.

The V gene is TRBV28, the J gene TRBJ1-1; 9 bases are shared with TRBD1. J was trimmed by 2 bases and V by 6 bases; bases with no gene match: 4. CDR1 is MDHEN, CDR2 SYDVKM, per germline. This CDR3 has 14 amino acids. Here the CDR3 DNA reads TGTGCCAGCAGGCTGACAGGGGGAAACACTGAAGCTTTCTTT. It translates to CASRLTGGNTEAFF.

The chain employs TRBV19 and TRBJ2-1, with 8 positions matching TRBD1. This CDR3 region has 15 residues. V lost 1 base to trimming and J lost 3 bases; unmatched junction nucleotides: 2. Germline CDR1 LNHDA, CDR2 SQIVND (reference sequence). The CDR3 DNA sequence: TGTGCCAGTAGTATAGCTGGACAGGGCTACAATGAGCAGTTCTTC. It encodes CASSIAGQGYNEQFF.

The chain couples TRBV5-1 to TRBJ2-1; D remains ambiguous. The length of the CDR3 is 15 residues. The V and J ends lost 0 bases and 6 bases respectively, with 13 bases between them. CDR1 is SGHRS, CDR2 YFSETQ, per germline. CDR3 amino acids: CASSLATVNGNEQFF. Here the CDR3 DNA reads TGCGCCAGCAGCTTGGCTACGGTAAATGGCAATGAGCAGTTCTTC. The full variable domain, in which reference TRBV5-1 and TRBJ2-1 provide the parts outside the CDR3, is KAGVTQTPRYLIKTRGQQVTLSCSPISGHRSVSWYQQTPGQGLQFLFEYFSETQRNKGNFPGRFSGRQFSNSRSEMNVSTLELGDSALYLCASSLATVNGNEQFFGPGTRLTVL.

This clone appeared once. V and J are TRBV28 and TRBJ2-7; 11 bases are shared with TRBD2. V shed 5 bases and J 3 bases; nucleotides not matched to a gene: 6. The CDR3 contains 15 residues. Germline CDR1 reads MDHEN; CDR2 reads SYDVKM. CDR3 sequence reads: CASSQLAGDGYEQYF. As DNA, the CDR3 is TGTGCCAGCAGTCAACTAGCGGGAGATGGCTACGAGCAGTACTTC.

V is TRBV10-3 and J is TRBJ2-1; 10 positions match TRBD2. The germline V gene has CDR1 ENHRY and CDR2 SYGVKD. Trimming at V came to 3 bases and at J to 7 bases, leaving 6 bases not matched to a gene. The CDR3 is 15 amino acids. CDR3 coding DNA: TGTGCCATCAGTGAACGAAAGCGGGAGGGGAATGAGCAGTTCTTC. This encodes CAISERKREGNEQFF.

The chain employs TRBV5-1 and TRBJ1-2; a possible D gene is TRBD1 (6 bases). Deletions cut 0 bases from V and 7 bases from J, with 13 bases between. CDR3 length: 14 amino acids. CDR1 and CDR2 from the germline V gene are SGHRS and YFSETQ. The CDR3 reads CASSLDRETVGYTF. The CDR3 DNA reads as TGCGCCAGCAGCTTGGACAGGGAGACGGTTGGCTACACCTTC.